This T cell receptor (beta chain) was recovered during a study of cytomegalovirus exposure and HLA in healthy donors. Findings and caveats of the study: A later analysis showed HLA-associated TCR beta chains outstripping equally common others in clonal expansion. Near-uniform donor sequencing depth was presumed by presence/absence analyses. In a later analysis, across HLA loci, associated TCR counts were highest for DRB1, lowest for HLA-C.

With respect to this clone: Its antigen is as yet unknown.

Vbeta (60) and Jbeta (13) primers were used in the PCR. Here immunoSEQ multiplex PCR was the method, and the copy in TCRdb shows in-frame clones only, minus some. This table holds about 170,000 clones, approximately 70% found once. CDR1 is SEHNR and CDR2 is FQNEAQ in the germline V gene (reference sequence). Trimming removed 1 base from V and 6 bases from J, with 15 bases in between. There are 15 residues in the CDR3. The rearrangement uses TRBV7-9 and TRBJ2-5, with D perhaps matching TRBD2 (6 bases). Sequenced material: PBMCs. The clonotype comes from a woman aged 18-35 years in good health and CMV-seropositive. The CDR3 sequence: CASSLDGGYWKTQYF. The CDR3 nucleotides are TGTGCCAGCAGCTTAGATGGGGGGTACTGGAAGACCCAGTACTTC.